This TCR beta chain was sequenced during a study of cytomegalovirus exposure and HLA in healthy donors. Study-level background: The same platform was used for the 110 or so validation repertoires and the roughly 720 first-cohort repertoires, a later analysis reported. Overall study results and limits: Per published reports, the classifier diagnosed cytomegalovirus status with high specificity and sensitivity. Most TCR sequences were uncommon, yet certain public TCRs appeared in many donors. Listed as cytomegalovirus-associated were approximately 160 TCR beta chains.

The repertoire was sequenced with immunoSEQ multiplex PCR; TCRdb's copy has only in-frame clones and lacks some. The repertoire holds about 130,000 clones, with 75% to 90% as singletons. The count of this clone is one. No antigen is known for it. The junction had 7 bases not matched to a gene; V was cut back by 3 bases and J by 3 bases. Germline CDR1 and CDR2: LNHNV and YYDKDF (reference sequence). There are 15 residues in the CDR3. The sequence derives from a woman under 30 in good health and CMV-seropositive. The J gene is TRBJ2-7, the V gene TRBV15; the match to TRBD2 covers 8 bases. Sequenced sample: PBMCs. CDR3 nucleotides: TGTGCCACCAGCAGTGTCCCGGGGGGGCACTACGAGCAGTACTTC. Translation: CATSSVPGGHYEQYF.